The next 21 T cell receptor beta chains were all read from a single sample in a study of cytomegalovirus exposure and HLA in healthy donors. This PCR relied on a set of 60 Vbeta primers and 13 Jbeta primers. Produced via immunoSEQ multiplex PCR; TCRdb's table is partial and in-frame only. The sample has around 140,000 clones; around 70% are singletons. The specimen sequenced was PBMCs. These receptors came from a male donor in good health and CMV-seronegative.

This clone was detected only a few times. V and J are TRBV13 and TRBJ1-4, with 9 nucleotides matching TRBD1. With V trimmed by 3 bases and J by 7 bases, 3 bases remained unmatched. Germline V gene sequence: CDR1 PRHDT, CDR2 FYEKMQ (reference sequence). This CDR3 has 14 residues. CDR3: CASSLRDRVEKLFF. Written as DNA, the CDR3 is TGTGCCAGCAGCTTGAGGGACAGGGTTGAAAAACTGTTTTTT.

The chain employs TRBV28 and TRBJ1-5; D might be TRBD1 (5 bases). Germline V CDR1 and CDR2: MDHEN, SYDVKM. V lost 8 bases, J lost 7 bases, and 18 bases lay in between. The CDR3 is 14 amino acids. The CDR3 loop is CASLDGGNGQPQHF. The CDR3, as DNA: TGTGCCAGCCTCGATGGGGGGAACGGGCAGCCCCAGCATTTT.

CDR3 sequence reads: CASSSSRGGDSDNEQFF. In DNA, the CDR3 is TGTGCCAGCAGCTCCTCCCGAGGGGGTGACTCTGACAATGAGCAGTTCTTC. The rearrangement links TRBV9 to TRBJ2-1; D might be TRBD1 (6 bases). The V gene's germline CDR1 is SGDLS and CDR2 YYNGEE. This CDR3 is 17 amino acids long. V lost 4 bases, J lost 5 bases, and 22 bases lay in between.

CDR3 bases: TGTGCCAGCAGCTCTAGACCGGAGAGCTCCTACGAGCAGTACTTC. It translates to CASSSRPESSYEQYF. This chain uses TRBV5-4 with TRBJ2-5, with D unclear. Gene TRBJ2-7 matches the end of the DNA better, so the J call may be wrong. The CDR3 totals 15 residues. Germline V gene sequence: CDR1 SGHNT, CDR2 YYREEE (reference sequence).

Of note for this clone: Other DNA variants within this sample encode the same CDR3. The J gene is TRBJ2-7, the V gene TRBV4-3, with 9 bases lining up with TRBD1. The V and J ends lost 2 bases and 4 bases, in that order; junction bases with no gene match: 3. CDR1 and CDR2 (germline): LGHNA, YSLEER. The CDR3 extends over 14 amino acids. CDR3 DNA sequence: TGCGCCAGCAGCCAATCGACAGGGGGGTACGAGCAGTACTTC. Residues: CASSQSTGGYEQYF.

This chain connects TRBV7-9 to TRBJ2-5; no reliable D call. The length of the CDR3 is 14 residues. Trimming took 8 bases from V and 5 from J, leaving 18 bases between them. From germline, CDR1 is SEHNR and CDR2 FQNEAQ (reference sequence). Here the CDR3 DNA reads TGTGCCAGCGTATCCGATCGCCGGTCGGAGACCCAGTACTTC. Its protein is CASVSDRRSETQYF.

The J gene is TRBJ2-7, the V gene TRBV18; D remains unclear. Per the germline V gene, CDR1 is KGHSH and CDR2 is LQKENI. The CDR3 extends over 15 amino acids. Trimming took 2 bases from V and 1 from J, leaving 12 bases between them. CDR3 coding DNA: TGTGCCAGCTCACCAGTCGCACTGAAATCCTACGAGCAGTACTTC. This translates into CASSPVALKSYEQYF.

A few counts support this clone. The rearrangement links TRBV7-2 to TRBJ2-7; tentatively, D is TRBD1 (8 bases). Trimming stripped 0 bases from V and 2 bases from J, with 26 bases between. Germline V CDR1 and CDR2: SGHTA, FQGNSA. The CDR3 length is 20 residues. As DNA, the CDR3 is TGTGCCAGCAGCTTAGCAGGGGGGGCAGGGGGCCGGTTAAAGACCTACGAGCAGTACTTC. Translated: CASSLAGGAGGRLKTYEQYF.

In DNA, the CDR3 is TGTGCCAGCAGCTATATAAGGGGGCTAAAAGGGGCCACCTCTGAAGCTTTCTTT. Amino acid sequence: CASSYIRGLKGATSEAFF. This chain links TRBV7-9 with TRBJ1-1; 7 bases are shared with TRBD1. The CDR3 sequence is 18 residues long. The V segment lost 4 bases and the J segment 6 bases; nucleotides outside the gene matches: 20. Looked up from germline, CDR1 is SEHNR and CDR2 is FQNEAQ (reference sequence).

The sample holds a few counts of this clone. J is TRBJ2-5 and V is TRBV7-3; perhaps TRBD2 as D (5 bases). CDR1 SGHTA and CDR2 FQGTGA come from the germline V gene. The CDR3 sequence is 13 residues long. Trimming pared 5 bases from V and 2 bases from J, leaving 9 bases between. The chain's CDR3 is CASSPRGQETQYF. Here the CDR3 DNA reads TGTGCCAGCAGCCCGCGAGGGCAAGAGACCCAGTACTTC.

The chain links TRBV11-1 to TRBJ1-1; a weak D match, TRBD1 (5 bases). Germline lookup yields CDR1 SGHAT and CDR2 FQDESV (reference sequence). This CDR3 has 15 residues. The V and J ends lost 4 bases and 6 bases respectively, with 18 bases between them. CDR3 in DNA: TGTGCCAGCAGCTATAGGAGCACGGGGGTGGCTGAAGCTTTCTTT. It translates to CASSYRSTGVAEAFF. Full variable domain (rest looked up from reference TRBV11-1 and TRBJ1-1): EAEVAQSPRYKITEKSQAVAFWCDPISGHATLYWYRQILGQGPELLVQFQDESVVDDSQLPKDRFSAERLKGVDSTLKIQPAELGDSAMYLCASSYRSTGVAEAFFGQGTRLTVV.

In its sample, this clone ranks as medium-sized. V gene TRBV2 combines with J gene TRBJ2-7, with TRBD2 as a possible D gene (6 bases). This CDR3 region has 13 residues. V was cut by 6 bases and J by 0 bases, with 9 bases left in between. CDR1 SNHLY and CDR2 FYNNEI come from the germline V gene. This CDR3 is CASSGSDSYEQYF. The CDR3 nucleotides are TGTGCCAGCAGCGGGAGTGACTCCTACGAGCAGTACTTC.

The V call is TRBV4-1, the J call TRBJ2-3, with TRBD2 as a possible D gene (6 bases). The CDR3 has 15 residues. Looked up from germline, CDR1 is MGHRA and CDR2 is YSYEKL. Trimming took 0 bases from V and 1 from J, leaving 8 bases between them. The CDR3 loop is CASSQEASGTDTQYF. The CDR3 nucleotides read TGCGCCAGCAGCCAAGAAGCTAGCGGCACAGATACGCAGTATTTT.

The chain carries TRBV29-1 and TRBJ2-3, with 14 bases matching TRBD2. Germline V gene lookup returns CDR1 SQVTM and CDR2 ANQGSEA. With V trimmed by 3 bases and J by 6 bases, 5 bases remained unmatched. The CDR3 is made up of 15 amino acids. The CDR3 DNA reads as TGCAGCGTTGATATGGGGACTAGCGGGGGTGATACGCAGTATTTT. Translating it yields CSVDMGTSGGDTQYF.

J is TRBJ2-7 and V is TRBV19, with 8 bases aligning to TRBD1. With 3 bases clipped from V and 5 bases from J, the junction kept 6 bases outside the gene matches. CDR1 and CDR2 (germline): LNHDA, SQIVND (reference sequence). This CDR3 is built from 14 residues. This CDR3 reads CASSIQQGGHEQYF. The CDR3 coding sequence is TGTGCCAGTAGTATCCAACAGGGGGGCCACGAGCAGTACTTC.

The chain combines TRBV5-1 with TRBJ1-2; no firm D call. Germline loops: CDR1 SGHRS, CDR2 YFSETQ. The V end lost 7 bases, the J end lost 5 bases, and 18 bases lay between the germline ends. CDR3 size: 14 residues. The CDR3 coding sequence is TGCGCCAGCGCCGAGGCGAGGGCCTGGTATGGCTACACCTTC. It specifies CASAEARAWYGYTF.

This clone showed up just once. The chain couples TRBV28 to TRBJ1-1; no clear D gene. Germline V gene data show CDR1 as MDHEN and CDR2 as SYDVKM. V was shortened by 2 bases and J by 0 bases, with 7 bases between the two germline ends. The CDR3 runs 14 residues. CDR3 amino acids: CASSLINMNTEAFF. Here the CDR3 DNA reads TGTGCCAGCAGTTTAATTAACATGAACACTGAAGCTTTCTTT.

The chain is built from TRBV19 and TRBJ2-3; 8 nucleotides agree with TRBD1. CDR3 size: 14 residues. In germline, CDR1 is LNHDA, CDR2 SQIVND (reference sequence). V shed 3 bases, J shed 5 bases, and the junction held 4 bases outside the gene matches. CDR3 bases: TGTGCCAGTAGTATCGGACAGGGAAGAGATACGCAGTATTTT. Protein: CASSIGQGRDTQYF.

The V and J genes are TRBV29-1 and TRBJ2-7; 7 nucleotides agree with TRBD2. J was trimmed by 3 bases and V by 3 bases; bases with no gene match: 2. Germline V CDR1 and CDR2: SQVTM, ANQGSEA. This CDR3 has 12 amino acids. CDR3 bases: TGCAGCGTTGAGTGGGGGGGCTACGAGCAGTACTTC. Translation: CSVEWGGYEQYF.

The chain uses TRBV5-1 and TRBJ2-3; 7 bases match TRBD1. Germline V gene lookup returns CDR1 SGHRS and CDR2 YFSETQ. CDR3 length: 14 amino acids. V gave up 6 bases and J gave up 5 bases; unmatched junction bases: 9. The CDR3 loop reads CASTPDRAKDTQYF. The CDR3, as DNA: TGCGCCAGCACCCCCGACAGGGCGAAAGATACGCAGTATTTT.

The chain uses TRBV27 and TRBJ1-2; 9 nucleotides line up with TRBD1. J gave up 9 bases and V 6 bases, and 11 bases lay outside the gene matches. The CDR3 extends over 14 amino acids. Germline CDR1 and CDR2: MNHEY and SMNVEV (reference sequence). The chain's CDR3 is CASSRGGTGPSYTF. The CDR3 DNA reads TGTGCCAGCAGCCGGGGTGGGACAGGGCCAAGCTACACCTTC.